A single sample is the source of the 30 T cell receptor beta chains below, sequenced in a study of cytomegalovirus exposure and HLA in healthy donors (dated by TCRdb to about 2017). The library was obtained by the immunoSEQ multiplex PCR assay. For the multiplex PCR, a mixture combining 60 forward primers for TCR Vbeta segments and 13 reverse primers for TCR Jbeta segments was used. TCRdb obtained this table from immuneACCESS and retained in-frame rearrangements with V and J assigned. These tables miss some clones; where compared with another copy, unresolved V genes account for less than half of the shortfall, and the remainder is unexplained. In all, the sample holds some 130,000 clones, and nearly 65% of those were seen once. The biggest ten clones account for approximately 9.1% of the sample. Sequencing used PBMCs. The source is a man aged 35 to 55 in good health and CMV-seropositive.

The CDR3 region has the DNA TGCGCCAGCAGTGATGGGCAGGATTTATCACCCCTCCACTTT. It codes for CASSDGQDLSPLHF. J is TRBJ1-6 and V is TRBV10-2; D not certain. Deletions cut 3 bases from V and 10 bases from J, with 13 bases between. Germline V gives CDR1 WSHSY, CDR2 SAAADI. The CDR3 is made up of 14 amino acids.

This clone occurred a few times. The chain joins TRBV7-2 to TRBJ2-3; 8 bases match TRBD2. V gave up 2 bases and J gave up 6 bases; unmatched junction bases: 4. Germline CDR1 is SGHTA and CDR2 is FQGNSA. The CDR3 is 14 residues long. The CDR3 loop is CASSLRGGLDTQYF. CDR3 nucleotide sequence: TGTGCCAGCAGCTTACGGGGGGGGCTGGATACGCAGTATTTT.

This chain uses TRBV6-5 with TRBJ2-7, with D maybe TRBD2 (6 bases). Per the germline V gene, CDR1 is MNHEY and CDR2 is SVGAGI. The V gene lost 6 bases and the J gene lost 4 bases, with 16 bases spanning the gap. CDR3 length equals 14 residues. The DNA of the CDR3 is TGTGCCAGCAGCCGAGCGGGCGACACATACGAGCAGTACTTC. Amino acid sequence: CASSRAGDTYEQYF.

This sequence joins TRBV6-5 and TRBJ2-7; TRBD1 matches at 9 bases. The CDR3 is 15 amino acids. Germline CDR1 MNHEY, CDR2 SVGAGI. V shed 4 bases, J shed 3 bases, and the junction held 7 bases outside the gene matches. CDR3 sequence (DNA): TGTGCCAGCAGTTCACCGGGACAGGGTCGCTACGAGCAGTACTTC. This codes for CASSSPGQGRYEQYF.

V gene TRBV28 combines with J gene TRBJ2-7; 8 nucleotides align to TRBD1. The CDR3 runs to 14 residues. Germline assignment: CDR1 MDHEN and CDR2 SYDVKM. V shed 7 bases and J 3 bases; nucleotides not matched to a gene: 8. The CDR3 here is CASKGAGGNYEQYF. The CDR3 bases are TGTGCCAGCAAAGGGGCAGGGGGCAACTACGAGCAGTACTTC.

The V and J genes are TRBV27 and TRBJ2-5, with 12 positions matching TRBD2. Judging by the DNA end, TRBJ2-7 fits better; the J call may be wrong. Germline values: CDR1 MNHEY, CDR2 SMNVEV (reference sequence). The CDR3 sequence is 14 residues long. The CDR3 region has the DNA TGTGCCAGCGCCAGACTAGCGGGGGACTACGAGCAGTACTTC. It encodes CASARLAGDYEQYF.

The genes are TRBV4-2 and TRBJ2-3, with 10 bases lining up with TRBD2. This CDR3 has 16 amino acids. Germline values: CDR1 LGHNA, CDR2 YNFKEQ. The V gene end was trimmed by 5 bases and the J gene end by 4 bases; junction bases not matched to a gene: 9. CDR3 sequence (DNA): TGTGCCAGCAGCAGAACAGCGGGAGGGTCCCCAGATACGCAGTATTTT. This encodes CASSRTAGGSPDTQYF.

The CDR3 loop is CASSPSGGEFSQYF. The CDR3 region has the DNA TGTGCCAGCAGCCCATCGGGTGGGGAGTTCTCGCAGTACTTC. V gene TRBV7-9 combines with J gene TRBJ2-7, with D perhaps matching TRBD2 (5 bases). Trimming pared 5 bases from V and 9 bases from J, leaving 20 bases between. Germline V gives CDR1 SEHNR, CDR2 FQNEAQ (reference sequence). This CDR3 is 14 amino acids long.

This clone was found a few times. J is TRBJ1-3 and V is TRBV15, with a weak D call TRBD1 (5 bases). Germline loops: CDR1 LNHNV, CDR2 YYDKDF (reference sequence). V was pared by 0 bases and J by 3 bases, with 15 bases between. The CDR3 is made up of 17 amino acids. Written as DNA, the CDR3 is TGTGCCACCAGCAGAGATGGGGACTTACGTTATGGAAACACCATATATTTT. It codes for CATSRDGDLRYGNTIYF.

V and J are TRBV19 and TRBJ1-1; D remains ambiguous. From germline, CDR1 is LNHDA and CDR2 SQIVND (reference sequence). The V and J ends lost 5 bases and 0 bases respectively, with 7 bases between them. The CDR3 runs 13 residues. CDR3 amino acids: CASSPYMNTEAFF. The CDR3 DNA follows: TGTGCCAGTAGTCCTTACATGAACACTGAAGCTTTCTTT. The full variable domain, completed using reference TRBV19 and TRBJ1-1, is DGGITQSPKYLFRKEGQNVTLSCEQNLNHDAMYWYRQDPGQGLRLIYYSQIVNDFQKGDIAEGYSVSREKKESFPLTVTSAQKNPTAFYLCASSPYMNTEAFFGQGTRLTVV.

This rearrangement joins TRBV6-1 to TRBJ1-5, with D uncertain. Germline V CDR1 and CDR2: MNHNS, SASEGT. CDR3 length: 11 amino acids. V lost 4 bases and J 11 bases, leaving 9 bases between the germline ends. The CDR3 nucleotides are TGTGCCAGCAGTGCCGAGGTGGCCCAGCATTTT. Translated, it gives CASSAEVAQHF.

The rearrangement links TRBV10-1 to TRBJ2-2; D is undetermined. The germline V and J ends were trimmed by 2 bases and 0 bases, with 7 bases remaining between them. CDR3 length: 15 residues. CDR1 is WNHNN, CDR2 SYGVQD, per germline (reference sequence). The CDR3 coding sequence is TGCGCCAGCAGTGAGAGGAGAGCGAACACCGGGGAGCTGTTTTTT. Amino acid sequence: CASSERRANTGELFF.

This clone was observed once. This rearrangement joins TRBV6-5 to TRBJ2-3, with D maybe TRBD2 (5 bases). Between the trimmed V and J ends, which lost 2 bases and 1 base, there was a span of 10 bases. Germline lookup yields CDR1 MNHEY and CDR2 SVGAGI. This CDR3 has 15 amino acids. The CDR3: CASSYRVSGTDTQYF. CDR3 coding DNA: TGTGCCAGCAGTTACCGCGTTAGCGGCACAGATACGCAGTATTTT.

V usage is TRBV11-3 and J usage is TRBJ2-3, with TRBD2 identical over 16 bases. Trimming removed 3 bases from V and 4 bases from J; junction bases left unmatched: 4. This CDR3 has 17 amino acids. The germline V gene has CDR1 SGHNT and CDR2 YENEEA. This chain's CDR3 is CASSLGLAGGLSDTQYF. CDR3 nucleotide sequence: TGTGCCAGCAGCTTGGGACTAGCGGGGGGGCTCTCAGATACGCAGTATTTT. The full variable domain, its missing parts supplied by reference TRBV11-3 and TRBJ2-3, is EAGVVQSPRYKIIEKKQPVAFWCNPISGHNTLYWYLQNLGQGPELLIRYENEEAVDDSQLPKDRFSAERLKGVDSTLKIQPAELGDSAVYLCASSLGLAGGLSDTQYFGPGTRLTVL.

The chain is built from TRBV5-4 and TRBJ2-7; 7 nucleotides align to TRBD1. The germline gives CDR1 SGHNT, CDR2 YYREEE (reference sequence). Germline trimming cut 4 bases from V and 5 bases from J; bases unmatched to any gene: 3. This CDR3 is 12 amino acids long. DNA of the CDR3: TGTGCCAGCAGCCGACAGGGAAACGAGCAGTACTTC. Its translation is CASSRQGNEQYF.

This clone was counted only a few times. This chain's CDR3 is CASRSGGTGVEKLFF. CDR3 sequence (DNA): TGTGCCAGCAGAAGCGGTGGGACAGGGGTCGAAAAACTGTTTTTT. The chain combines TRBV27 with TRBJ1-4; 10 bases agree with TRBD1. V lost 6 bases and J lost 8; bases outside the gene matches: 9. Germline V gene sequence: CDR1 MNHEY, CDR2 SMNVEV (reference sequence). The CDR3 is 15 residues long.

This chain uses TRBV2 with TRBJ1-1; D is unresolved. The CDR3 consists of 13 residues. Germline V gives CDR1 SNHLY, CDR2 FYNNEI. V lost 4 bases and J lost 1, with 7 bases in between. CDR3 sequence: CASSATRNTEAFF. Here the CDR3 DNA reads TGTGCCAGCAGTGCAACACGGAACACTGAAGCTTTCTTT.

The chain couples TRBV27 to TRBJ1-3; possibly TRBD1 for D (5 bases). The V end was cut by 5 bases, the J end by 4 bases, with 12 bases between. The CDR3 loop spans 14 amino acids. Germline V CDR1 and CDR2: MNHEY, SMNVEV (reference sequence). CDR3 nucleotides: TGTGCCAGCAGTCGACAAGGGGCAGGAAACACCATATATTTT. This sequence encodes CASSRQGAGNTIYF.

This clone has a handful of counts. The chain combines TRBV28 with TRBJ2-3, with 10 positions matching TRBD1. Germline lookup yields CDR1 MDHEN and CDR2 SYDVKM. Trimming cost V 4 bases and J 5 bases; bases outside gene matches: 6. The CDR3 extends over 15 amino acids. For the CDR3, the DNA is TGTGCCAGCAGTTCTGACAGGGGGCGGAGAGATACGCAGTATTTT. It is translated as CASSSDRGRRDTQYF.

The rearrangement joins TRBV5-3 to TRBJ1-5, with a weak D call TRBD1 (5 bases). TRBV5-3 carries the ORF label, with uncertain function. Trimming removed 0 bases from V and 6 bases from J, with 10 bases in between. There are 14 residues in the CDR3. The CDR3 region has the DNA TGTGCCAGAAGCTTGGTGCAGGGCTGTCAGCCCCAGCATTTT. It is translated as CARSLVQGCQPQHF.

This chain uses TRBV7-2 with TRBJ2-7; 7 bases line up with TRBD1. Germline lookup yields CDR1 SGHTA and CDR2 FQGNSA. V lost 5 bases and J lost 4; bases outside the gene matches: 5. This CDR3 contains 13 residues. The CDR3 region is CASSVVRGYEQYF. DNA of the CDR3: TGTGCCAGCAGCGTCGTCAGGGGGTACGAGCAGTACTTC.

The CDR3 loop reads CASDPVGAHTGRLFF. CDR3 bases: TGCGCCAGCGATCCTGTAGGGGCCCATACTGGAAGACTGTTTTTT. The genes are TRBV5-1 and TRBJ1-4; a possible D gene is TRBD1 (5 bases). Germline V gene lookup returns CDR1 SGHRS and CDR2 YFSETQ. V was trimmed by 7 bases and J by 13 bases, leaving 26 bases between them. There are 15 residues in the CDR3. The complete variable domain, with remaining parts taken from reference TRBV5-1 and TRBJ1-4, reads KAGVTQTPRYLIKTRGQQVTLSCSPISGHRSVSWYQQTPGQGLQFLFEYFSETQRNKGNFPGRFSGRQFSNSRSEMNVSTLELGDSALYLCASDPVGAHTGRLFFGSGTQLSVL.

V and J are TRBV28 and TRBJ2-7, with 9 nucleotides matching TRBD2. The CDR3 runs 16 residues. CDR1 is MDHEN, CDR2 SYDVKM, per germline. Trimming cost V 5 bases and J 2 bases; bases outside gene matches: 10. The CDR3 spells CASSPSLAGIAYEQYF. In nucleotides, the CDR3 is TGTGCCAGCAGTCCTTCCCTAGCGGGGATAGCCTACGAGCAGTACTTC.

This clone was seen a handful of times. The chain links TRBV6-5 to TRBJ1-1, with 7 bases matching TRBD1. Germline lookup yields CDR1 MNHEY and CDR2 SVGAGI. CDR3 length equals 14 residues. V lost 6 bases to trimming and J lost 5 bases; unmatched junction nucleotides: 9. CDR3 DNA sequence: TGTGCCAGCAGAGTAGACAGGGACTGGACTGAAGCTTTCTTT. It specifies CASRVDRDWTEAFF.

This clone was seen a handful of times. The chain recombines TRBV5-4 with TRBJ2-4; possibly TRBD2 for D (5 bases). V lost 0 bases and J lost 0, with 7 bases in between. Germline CDR1 and CDR2: SGHNT and YYREEE (reference sequence). This CDR3 spans 15 amino acids. The CDR3 nucleotides are TGTGCCAGCAGCTTGGTCGAGGGAGCCAAAAACATTCAGTACTTC. Translation: CASSLVEGAKNIQYF.

The J gene is TRBJ2-7, the V gene TRBV28; 9 bases fit TRBD2. The CDR3 has 15 residues. Germline CDR1 reads MDHEN; CDR2 reads SYDVKM. J gave up 4 bases and V 5 bases, and 9 bases lay outside the gene matches. In DNA, the CDR3 is TGTGCCAGCAGTGCGCCGACTAGCGGACAATACGAGCAGTACTTC. Protein: CASSAPTSGQYEQYF.

This rearrangement joins TRBV9 to TRBJ2-2; D unclear. CDR3 length equals 12 residues. Trimming left V 7 bases short and J 6 bases short, with 10 bases between. Germline V gene lookup returns CDR1 SGDLS and CDR2 YYNGEE. CDR3 DNA: TGTGCCAGCCAGGCCACCGCCGGGGAGCTGTTTTTT. The encoded protein is CASQATAGELFF.

The chain employs TRBV7-2 and TRBJ2-2; 8 bases line up with TRBD2. Looked up from germline, CDR1 is SGHTA and CDR2 is FQGNSA. The CDR3 consists of 17 residues. V shed 2 bases, J shed 0 bases, and the junction held 5 bases outside the gene matches. CDR3 loop: CASSLPRLASNTGELFF. DNA of the CDR3: TGTGCCAGCAGCTTACCGCGACTAGCGTCGAACACCGGGGAGCTGTTTTTT.

The chain combines TRBV4-3 with TRBJ2-2; perhaps TRBD2 as D (5 bases). Germline V lookup: CDR1 LGHNA, CDR2 YSLEER. This CDR3 is built from 17 residues. Trimming removed 0 bases from V and 8 bases from J, with 19 bases in between. The CDR3 protein is CASSQEFGTSLPGELFF. CDR3 coding DNA: TGCGCCAGCAGCCAAGAGTTTGGAACTAGTCTACCAGGGGAGCTGTTTTTT.

This chain uses TRBV29-1 with TRBJ2-3; tentative D call: TRBD2 (6 bases). Deletions cut 6 bases from V and 2 bases from J, with 27 bases between. From germline, CDR1 is SQVTM and CDR2 ANQGSEA. The CDR3 is made up of 18 amino acids. In DNA, the CDR3 is TGCAGCGTGGTTTTTCTTGCGGGACGAGTGGGGTACACAGATACGCAGTATTTT. It translates to CSVVFLAGRVGYTDTQYF.